The clone carrying this T cell receptor beta chain was found once. This specimen belongs to a study of shared clonotypes between healthy human individuals. Whole-study context: Contributing individuals were two females and three males aged 18 to 49. Used for every donor were three CD4 naive, three CD4 memory, two CD8 naive and one CD8 memory plate.

The donor cohort consisted entirely of Caucasian adults residing in Nashville, Tennessee. This CDR3 is 15 amino acids long. Trimming took 0 bases from V and 9 from J, leaving 18 bases between them. Germline V CDR1 and CDR2: SGHVS, FNYEAQ. The authors loaded 200 ng DNA, approximately 30,000 T cell genomes, into sorted-subset replicate PCRs. Only in-frame clones appear in the TCRdb table, and some are missing; sequencing was by immunoSEQ multiplex PCR. Of 2 million to 2.5 million clones listed, 90% to 95% were seen once; the top ten hold more than 0.1%. Sequencing used naive CD4+ T cells sorted from blood. Subset denoted: CD45RA+ positively selected. The origin of this receptor is a man younger than 30 in good health. This chain links TRBV7-6 with TRBJ2-7; possibly TRBD1 for D (6 bases). The CDR3 here is CASSLAGQSIRGQYF. The DNA for the CDR3 is TGTGCCAGCAGCTTAGCAGGACAGAGCATTCGGGGGCAGTACTTC.